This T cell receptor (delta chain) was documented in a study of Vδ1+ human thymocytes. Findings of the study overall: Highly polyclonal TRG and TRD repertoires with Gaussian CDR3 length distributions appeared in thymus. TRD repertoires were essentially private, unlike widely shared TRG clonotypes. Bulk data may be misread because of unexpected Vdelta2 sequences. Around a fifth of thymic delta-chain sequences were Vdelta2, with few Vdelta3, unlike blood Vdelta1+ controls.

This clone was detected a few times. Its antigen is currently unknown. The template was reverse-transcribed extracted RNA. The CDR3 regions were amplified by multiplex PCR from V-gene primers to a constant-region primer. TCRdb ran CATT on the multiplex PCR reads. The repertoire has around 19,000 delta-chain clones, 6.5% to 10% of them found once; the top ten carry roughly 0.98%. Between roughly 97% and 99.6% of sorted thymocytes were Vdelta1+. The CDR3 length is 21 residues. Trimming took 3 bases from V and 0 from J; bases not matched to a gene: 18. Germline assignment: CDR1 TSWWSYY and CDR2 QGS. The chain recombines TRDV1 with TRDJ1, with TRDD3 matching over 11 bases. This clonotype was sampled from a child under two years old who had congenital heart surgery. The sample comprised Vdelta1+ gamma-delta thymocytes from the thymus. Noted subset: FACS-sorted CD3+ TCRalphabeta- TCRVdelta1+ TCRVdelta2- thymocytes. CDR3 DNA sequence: TGTGCTCTTGGGGACCACGTACTGGGGGATAAGCCCCCACTGTACACCGATAAACTCATCTTT. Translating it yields CALGDHVLGDKPPLYTDKLIF.